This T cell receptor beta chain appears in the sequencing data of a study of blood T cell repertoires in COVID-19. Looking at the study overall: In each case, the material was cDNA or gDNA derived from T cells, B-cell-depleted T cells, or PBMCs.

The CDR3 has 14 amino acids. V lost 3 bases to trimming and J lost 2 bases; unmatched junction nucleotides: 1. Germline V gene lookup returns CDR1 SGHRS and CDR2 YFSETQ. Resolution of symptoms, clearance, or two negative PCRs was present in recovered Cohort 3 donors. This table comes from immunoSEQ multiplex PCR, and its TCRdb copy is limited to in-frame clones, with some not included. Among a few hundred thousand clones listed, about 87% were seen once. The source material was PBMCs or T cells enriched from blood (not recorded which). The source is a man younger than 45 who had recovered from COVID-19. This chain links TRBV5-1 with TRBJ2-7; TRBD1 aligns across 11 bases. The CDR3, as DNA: TGCGCCAGCAGCTGGGGACAGGGGGCCTACGAGCAGTACTTC. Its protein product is CASSWGQGAYEQYF.